The following is a TCR beta chain sequence with its context. The table lists this clonotype with a few counts. Its specific antigen is unknown. It has no much larger one-base neighbor in the sample; base qualities were not kept. The data stem from a study of patients and donors after allogeneic stem cell transplantation (dated by TCRdb to the early 2020s). The library was generated by RT-PCR. Sequencing took place on a NextSeq 550. TCRdb reran the public reads through fastp at Q25 and MiXCR, keeping productive beta chains. Duplicate CDR3 protein sequences are folded into a single record with the most common DNA and genes. This sample comprises more than 150,000 distinct CDR3 sequences, 41% of them detected only once. About 35% of the sample rests with the top ten. Including cysteine and phenylalanine, the CDR3 has 15 amino acids. The sequence is cut down to CDR3 DNA, 45 bases in frame from base 1. CDR1 and CDR2 are read off the germline V gene as MNHEY and SVGAGI. V has 6 bases trimmed and J has 1 base trimmed; junction bases matching no gene number 8.

The sequence derives from a human donor who was either an allogeneic HSCT recipient or a stem cell or donor lymphocyte infusion donor (not recorded which). It is not recorded whose cells these are; they may come from a transplant donor. Source material: blood, either unsorted or a sorted T cell fraction (not recorded which). The V and J segments used are TRBV6-5 and TRBJ1-1, with 7 central nucleotides matching TRBD1. The DNA reads as follows: TGTGCCAGCAGGGACTGGACAGGCCAGAACACTGAAGCTTTCTTT. Its protein is CASRDWTGQNTEAFF.